The 10 T cell receptor beta chains listed next were all sequenced from one sample in a study of blood T cell repertoires in COVID-19. TCRdb keeps only in-frame clones here, not all; method: immunoSEQ multiplex PCR. Of about 140,000 clones listed, approximately 80% are singletons. Sequencing was carried out using PBMCs or T cells enriched from blood (not recorded which). The receptors were gathered from a man between 65 and 85 years old who had been exposed to COVID-19.

V is TRBV11-2 and J is TRBJ2-5; perhaps TRBD2 as D (6 bases). The CDR3 has 12 amino acids. CDR1 SGHAT and CDR2 FQNNGV come from the germline V gene. V was pared by 3 bases and J by 5 bases, with 7 bases between. The chain's CDR3 is CASSLGLETQYF. Written as DNA, the CDR3 is TGTGCCAGCAGCTTGGGACTTGAGACCCAGTACTTC.

This rearrangement joins TRBV9 to TRBJ2-3; TRBD2 matches at 12 bases. CDR3 size: 15 residues. Trimming removed 4 bases from V and 4 bases from J; junction bases left unmatched: 4. The V gene's germline CDR1 is SGDLS and CDR2 YYNGEE. CDR3 sequence: CASSIGLAGPDTQYF. The CDR3 DNA reads TGTGCCAGCAGCATAGGACTAGCGGGACCAGATACGCAGTATTTT. Full variable domain (remainder filled in from reference TRBV9 and TRBJ2-3): DSGVTQTPKHLITATGQRVTLRCSPRSGDLSVYWYQQSLDQGLQFLIQYYNGEERAKGNILERFSAQQFPDLHSELNLSSLELGDSALYFCASSIGLAGPDTQYFGPGTRLTVL.

This chain connects TRBV5-1 to TRBJ1-2; D uncertain. The germline gives CDR1 SGHRS, CDR2 YFSETQ. Trimming left V 2 bases short and J 7 bases short, with 12 bases between. This CDR3 comprises 13 residues. CDR3 DNA sequence: TGCGCCAGCAGCTTATCACCCGAGGCTGGCTACACCTTC. Its protein is CASSLSPEAGYTF. The entire variable domain, with the rest obtained from reference TRBV5-1 and TRBJ1-2, is as follows: KAGVTQTPRYLIKTRGQQVTLSCSPISGHRSVSWYQQTPGQGLQFLFEYFSETQRNKGNFPGRFSGRQFSNSRSEMNVSTLELGDSALYLCASSLSPEAGYTFGSGTRLTVV.

The chain links TRBV19 to TRBJ2-4, with D perhaps matching TRBD1 (5 bases). CDR3 length: 18 amino acids. The V and J ends lost 3 bases and 0 bases respectively, with 18 bases between them. Germline lookup yields CDR1 LNHDA and CDR2 SQIVND (reference sequence). Here the CDR3 reads CASSIFQQAPLAKNIQYF. The CDR3 DNA is TGTGCCAGTAGTATCTTCCAACAGGCCCCTTTAGCCAAAAACATTCAGTACTTC.

The rearrangement joins TRBV28 to TRBJ2-3; TRBD2 is a possible D gene (5 bases). There are 15 residues in the CDR3. Germline V gene data show CDR1 as MDHEN and CDR2 as SYDVKM. Between the trimmed V and J ends, which lost 6 bases and 2 bases, there was a span of 15 bases. CDR3 in DNA: TGTGCCAGCAGGTTCCTTGAGGGCCACACAGATACGCAGTATTTT. It yields the protein CASRFLEGHTDTQYF.

The chain carries TRBV29-1 and TRBJ2-7; weak D call: TRBD1 (5 bases). The CDR3 has 12 residues. The germline CDR1 and CDR2 sequences are SQVTM and ANQGSEA. Trimming removed 7 bases at V and 2 bases at J, with 12 bases between. The CDR3 coding sequence is TGCAGCGCCCGCCCAGGGCCCTACGAGCAGTACTTC. It is translated as CSARPGPYEQYF.

This clone was observed a few times. The rearrangement links TRBV12-3 or TRBV12-4 to TRBJ1-5, with D hard to call. The CDR3 contains 13 residues. V dropped 5 bases and J dropped 9 bases, with 14 bases sitting between them. The CDR3 region has the DNA TGTGCCAGCAGTCTCCTCAGGTCATGGCCCCAGCATTTT. Amino acids: CASSLLRSWPQHF.

V and J are TRBV18 and TRBJ2-1, with a weak D call TRBD2 (6 bases). V was shortened by 6 bases and J by 9 bases, with 27 bases between the two germline ends. Germline V CDR1 and CDR2: KGHSH, LQKENI. The CDR3 extends over 17 amino acids. The CDR3 bases are TGTGCCAGCTCCCTCTTAGGCCAAGGGAGGCCTAGCGTTGAGCAGTTCTTC. Amino acids: CASSLLGQGRPSVEQFF.

This clone has a handful of counts. The chain recombines TRBV28 with TRBJ2-1; 16 nucleotides agree with TRBD2. The germline gives CDR1 MDHEN, CDR2 SYDVKM. J gave up 10 bases and V 6 bases, and 6 bases lay outside the gene matches. This CDR3 is 15 amino acids long. Here the CDR3 DNA reads TGTGCCAGCAGCCCCCAGGGACTAGCGGGAGGGGAGCAGTTCTTC. Amino acid sequence: CASSPQGLAGGEQFF. The full variable domain, its missing parts supplied by reference TRBV28 and TRBJ2-1, is DVKVTQSSRYLVKRTGEKVFLECVQDMDHENMFWYRQDPGLGLRLIYFSYDVKMKEKGDIPEGYSVSREKKERFSLILESASTNQTSMYLCASSPQGLAGGEQFFGPGTRLTVL.

Ten or more counts support this clone. The CDR3 here is CASSRGTGSLPLHF. CDR3 bases: TGTGCCAGTAGTCGGGGGACAGGGTCCCTGCCCCTCCACTTT. The chain joins TRBV19 to TRBJ1-6; 9 nucleotides align to TRBD1. Germline V CDR1 and CDR2: LNHDA, SQIVND (reference sequence). Germline trimming cut 5 bases from V and 13 bases from J; bases unmatched to any gene: 9. CDR3 length: 14 residues. Drawing the rest from reference TRBV19 and TRBJ1-6, the complete variable domain is DGGITQSPKYLFRKEGQNVTLSCEQNLNHDAMYWYRQDPGQGLRLIYYSQIVNDFQKGDIAEGYSVSREKKESFPLTVTSAQKNPTAFYLCASSRGTGSLPLHFGNGTRLTVT.